This T cell receptor (beta chain) was found in a study of blood T cell repertoires in COVID-19. At the level of the study: T cells, B-cell-depleted T cells, or PBMCs provided the cDNA or gDNA that served as material.

Some clones are missing from TCRdb's copy, which holds only in-frame ones; the method was immunoSEQ multiplex PCR. Here the sample spans almost 250,000 clones, roughly 86% being singletons. With 4 bases clipped from V and 2 bases from J, the junction kept 3 bases outside the gene matches. CDR1 is SNHLY, CDR2 FYNNEI, per germline. The CDR3 has 15 residues. Recruitment covered about 26 US areas and drew participants whose ages spanned roughly 18 to 100 years. Self-reported history from a screening survey and questionnaire set each donor's cohort. Cohort 3 recovery required two negative PCRs, clearance, or symptom resolution.

The TCR sequence derives from a woman between 50 and 59 years old who had recovered from COVID-19. The rearrangement joins TRBV2 to TRBJ2-4, with TRBD1 matching 9 bases. The sequencing sample was made of PBMCs or T cells enriched from blood (not recorded which). Here the CDR3 DNA reads TGTGCCAGCAGTGGACAGGGGGGGACCAAAAACATTCAGTACTTC. This translates into CASSGQGGTKNIQYF.